The clone carrying this T cell receptor beta chain was seen only a few times. Its antigen is unidentified. Attachment of unique molecular identifiers was made to individual cDNA molecules. In TCRdb, the 5' RACE reads were re-called with MiXCR into one record per CDR3 protein. In the table there are some 96,000 distinct CDR3 sequences, about 11% of which are singletons. This entry belongs to a study of early T cells in non-severe SARS-CoV-2 infection. Findings and limits, study-wide: The VDJdb matching leaned toward anti-spike CD8 responses and overlooked private and CD4 specificities.

The CDR3 length is 13 residues. Trimming shortened V by 1 base and J by 4 bases, and 5 bases separated the two germline ends. The germline V gene encodes CDR1 SGHNT and CDR2 YENEEA. Source: whole blood, taken at baseline. The receptor was derived from an adult who was a healthcare worker with PCR-confirmed SARS-CoV-2 infection or an uninfected control (not recorded which). This chain connects TRBV11-3 to TRBJ2-1; no clear D. The CDR3 bases are TGTGCCAGCAGCTTAGGGCTATACAATGAGCAGTTCTTC. The encoded protein is CASSLGLYNEQFF. The variable domain in full, completed from reference TRBV11-3 and TRBJ2-1, reads EAGVVQSPRYKIIEKKQPVAFWCNPISGHNTLYWYLQNLGQGPELLIRYENEEAVDDSQLPKDRFSAERLKGVDSTLKIQPAELGDSAVYLCASSLGLYNEQFFGPGTRLTVL.